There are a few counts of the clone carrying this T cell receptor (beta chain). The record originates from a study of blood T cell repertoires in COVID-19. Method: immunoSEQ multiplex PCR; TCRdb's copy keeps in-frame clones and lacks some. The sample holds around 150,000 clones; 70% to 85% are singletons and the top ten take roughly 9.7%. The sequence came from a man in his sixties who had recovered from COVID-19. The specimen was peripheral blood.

The DNA for the CDR3 is TGTGCCAGCAGCCCCGCGGGGGGGGGCGAGGATGGCTACACCTTC. This encodes CASSPAGGGEDGYTF. The genes are TRBV5-4 and TRBJ1-2; maybe TRBD1 (6 bases). V lost 4 bases and J 6 bases, leaving 19 bases between the germline ends. The CDR3 has 15 amino acids. Germline values: CDR1 SGHNT, CDR2 YYREEE (reference sequence).